This entry is about one T cell receptor beta chain. These data are taken from a study of identical twins. TCRdb reprocessed the 5' RACE reads with MiXCR, giving one entry per CDR3 protein. The data contain approximately 280,000 distinct CDR3 sequences, roughly 8.6% of them singletons. The V end was cut by 7 bases, the J end by 7 bases, with 16 bases between. The CDR3 has 14 amino acids. Germline CDR1 is KGHDR and CDR2 is SFDVKD. Separately, the same data were catalogued under a study of yellow fever vaccine responses in identical twins. That investigation notes: In identical twins, vaccine T cell responses appeared partly shared and partly individual.

The V and J genes are TRBV24-1 and TRBJ2-1, with a weak D call TRBD1 (6 bases). The clonotype originates from a young woman in good health. Sequencing was performed on memory (CD45RO+) T cells sorted from blood. CDR3 bases: TGTGCCACCAGCTCCCCTCAGGGGAAGAATGAGCAGTTCTTC. This gives the protein CATSSPQGKNEQFF.